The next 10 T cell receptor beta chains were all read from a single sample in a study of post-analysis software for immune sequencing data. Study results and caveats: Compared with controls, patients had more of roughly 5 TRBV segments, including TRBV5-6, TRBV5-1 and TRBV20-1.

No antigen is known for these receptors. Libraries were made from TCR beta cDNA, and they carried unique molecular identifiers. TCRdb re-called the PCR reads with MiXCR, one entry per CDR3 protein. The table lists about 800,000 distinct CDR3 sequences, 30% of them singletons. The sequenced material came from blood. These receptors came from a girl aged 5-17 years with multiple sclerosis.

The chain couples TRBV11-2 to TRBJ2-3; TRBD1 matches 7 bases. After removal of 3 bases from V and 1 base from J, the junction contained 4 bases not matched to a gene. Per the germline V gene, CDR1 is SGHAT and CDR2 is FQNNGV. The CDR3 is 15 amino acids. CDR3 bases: TGTGCCAGCAGCTTCACAGGGGTCCGCACAGATACGCAGTATTTT. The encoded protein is CASSFTGVRTDTQYF.

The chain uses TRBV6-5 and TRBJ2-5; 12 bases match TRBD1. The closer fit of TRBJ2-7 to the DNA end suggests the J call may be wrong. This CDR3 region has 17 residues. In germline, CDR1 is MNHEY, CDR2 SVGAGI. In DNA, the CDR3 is TGTGCCAGCAGTTATGGTGTTTGGGGACAGGGGGCCATCGAGCAGTACTTC. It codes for CASSYGVWGQGAIEQYF.

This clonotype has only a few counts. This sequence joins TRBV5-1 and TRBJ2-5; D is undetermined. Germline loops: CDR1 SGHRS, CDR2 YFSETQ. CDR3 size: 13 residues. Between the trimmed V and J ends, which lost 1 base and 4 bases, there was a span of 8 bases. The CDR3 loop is CASSLLGRETQYF. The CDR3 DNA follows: TGCGCCAGCAGCTTGCTGGGAAGAGAGACCCAGTACTTC.

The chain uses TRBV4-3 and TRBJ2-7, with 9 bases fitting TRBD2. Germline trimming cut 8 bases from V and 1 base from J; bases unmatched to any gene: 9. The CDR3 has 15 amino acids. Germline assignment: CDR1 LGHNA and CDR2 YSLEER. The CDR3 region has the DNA TGCGCCAGCCGAGAACAAGCGGGAGGATCCTACGAGCAGTACTTC. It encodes CASREQAGGSYEQYF.

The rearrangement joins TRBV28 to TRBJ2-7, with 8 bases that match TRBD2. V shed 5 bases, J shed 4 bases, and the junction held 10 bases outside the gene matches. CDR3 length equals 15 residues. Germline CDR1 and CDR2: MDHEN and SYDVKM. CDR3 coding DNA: TGTGCCAGCAGTCCCCGGCCTAGCGGGCTATACGAGCAGTACTTC. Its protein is CASSPRPSGLYEQYF. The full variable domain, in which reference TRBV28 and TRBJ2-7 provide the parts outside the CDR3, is DVKVTQSSRYLVKRTGEKVFLECVQDMDHENMFWYRQDPGLGLRLIYFSYDVKMKEKGDIPEGYSVSREKKERFSLILESASTNQTSMYLCASSPRPSGLYEQYFGPGTRLTVT.

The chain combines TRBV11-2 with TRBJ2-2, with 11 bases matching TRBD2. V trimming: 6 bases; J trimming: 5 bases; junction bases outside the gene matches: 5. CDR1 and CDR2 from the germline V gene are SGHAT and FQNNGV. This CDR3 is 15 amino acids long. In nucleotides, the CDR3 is TGTGCCAGCAGGGCCATAGCGGGAGGGACCGGGGAGCTGTTTTTT. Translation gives CASRAIAGGTGELFF.

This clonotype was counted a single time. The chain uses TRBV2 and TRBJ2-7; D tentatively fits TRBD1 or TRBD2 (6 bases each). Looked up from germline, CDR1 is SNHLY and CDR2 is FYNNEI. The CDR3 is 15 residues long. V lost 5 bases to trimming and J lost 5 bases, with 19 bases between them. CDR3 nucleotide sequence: TGTGCCAGCAGTCGAGTGGGGGGCAGGGTCCACGAGCAGTACTTC. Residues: CASSRVGGRVHEQYF. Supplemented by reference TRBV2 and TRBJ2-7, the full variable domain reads EPEVTQTPSHQVTQMGQEVILRCVPISNHLYFYWYRQILGQKVEFLVSFYNNEISEKSEIFDDQFSVERPDGSNFTLKIRSTKLEDSAMYFCASSRVGGRVHEQYFGPGTRLTVT.

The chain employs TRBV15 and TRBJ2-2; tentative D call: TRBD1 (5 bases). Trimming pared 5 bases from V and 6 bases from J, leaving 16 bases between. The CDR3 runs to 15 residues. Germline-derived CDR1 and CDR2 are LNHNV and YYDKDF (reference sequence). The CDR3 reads CATSGWGRVPGELFF. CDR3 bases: TGTGCCACCAGCGGGTGGGGCAGGGTACCCGGGGAGCTGTTTTTT.

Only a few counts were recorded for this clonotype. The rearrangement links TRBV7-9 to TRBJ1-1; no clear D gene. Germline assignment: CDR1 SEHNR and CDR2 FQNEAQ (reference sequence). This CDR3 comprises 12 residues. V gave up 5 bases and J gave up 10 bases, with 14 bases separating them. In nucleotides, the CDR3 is TGTGCCAGCAGCCCGGAGGAGGTGGTAGCTTTCTTT. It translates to CASSPEEVVAFF.

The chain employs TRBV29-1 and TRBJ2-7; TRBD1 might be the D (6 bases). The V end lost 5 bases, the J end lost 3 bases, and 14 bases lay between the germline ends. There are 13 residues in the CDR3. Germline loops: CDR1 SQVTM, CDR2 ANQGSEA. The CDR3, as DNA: TGCAGCGTTAGGGCAGGGGCAGTCTACGAGCAGTACTTC. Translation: CSVRAGAVYEQYF.